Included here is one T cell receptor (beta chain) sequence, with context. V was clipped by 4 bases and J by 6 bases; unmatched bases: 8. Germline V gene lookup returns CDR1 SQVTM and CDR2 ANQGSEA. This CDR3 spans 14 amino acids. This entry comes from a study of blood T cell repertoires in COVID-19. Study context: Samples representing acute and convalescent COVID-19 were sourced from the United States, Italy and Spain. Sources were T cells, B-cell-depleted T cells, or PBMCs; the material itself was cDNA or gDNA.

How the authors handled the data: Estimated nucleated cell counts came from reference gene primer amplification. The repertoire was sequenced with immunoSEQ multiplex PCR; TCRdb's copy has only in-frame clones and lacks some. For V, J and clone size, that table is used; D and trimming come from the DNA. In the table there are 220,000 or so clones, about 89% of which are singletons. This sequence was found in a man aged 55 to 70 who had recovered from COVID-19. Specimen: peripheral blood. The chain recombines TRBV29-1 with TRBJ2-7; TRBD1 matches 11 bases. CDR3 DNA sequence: TGCAGCGTTGCTCGCGGACAGGGGGCTTCCGAGCAGTACTTC. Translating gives CSVARGQGASEQYF.